What follows describes a single T cell receptor beta chain. The target antigen is unknown. This CDR3 is built from 12 residues. The V gene's germline CDR1 is SNHLY and CDR2 FYNNEI. The V gene end was trimmed by 7 bases and the J gene end by 6 bases; junction bases not matched to a gene: 6. CAS ≥3, NOSPECS ≥4, moderate-to-severe activity and duration under 3 months marked donors with ophthalmopathy. The study excluded patients with other autoimmune diseases, uncontrolled infections, pregnancy or lactation. A volume of 10 ml of fresh peripheral blood supplied the PBMCs. TCR beta CDR3 regions were amplified from RNA transcripts. First-round RT-PCR employed HTBI primers, with a second-round multiplex PCR after it. Via MiXCR, TCRdb re-called the multiplex PCR reads, giving one row per CDR3 protein. The table lists about 740,000 distinct CDR3 sequences, around 40% of them singletons. The data derive from a study of Graves' ophthalmopathy and Graves' hyperthyroidism. Findings and limits, study-wide: The model achieved approximately 71% sensitivity and 72% to 75% specificity for ophthalmopathy progression.

Source material: peripheral blood. This receptor was identified in an adult man with Graves' ophthalmopathy. The J gene is TRBJ2-7, the V gene TRBV2; 7 bases agree with TRBD2. The CDR3 bases are TGTGCCAGCACCACGGGAGGTTTCGAGCAGTACTTC. Translating it yields CASTTGGFEQYF.